This T cell receptor (beta chain) is drawn from a study of Ad26.COV2.S vaccination and SARS-CoV-2 variants. Study-wide points: Breadth, reportedly substantial, characterized the spike-specific CD8+ and CD4+ T cell responses after vaccination.

As to treatment: 19 received Ad26.COV2.S at low or high dose, single or two shots; several received placebo; per-sample allocation not given. Sample collection was performed on day 63 after the first vaccine or placebo injection. The donor was a Boston adult aged 18-55 years. The V gene end was trimmed by 5 bases and the J gene end by 6 bases; junction bases not matched to a gene: 18. Per the germline V gene, CDR1 is MDHEN and CDR2 is SYDVKM. The CDR3 spans 17 residues. A remark on this clone: Antigen unknown.

Measured with immunoSEQ multiplex PCR; TCRdb has only the in-frame clones, and not every one. The repertoire consists of 350,000 to 450,000 clones, with around 91% occurring once and the leading ten covering about 2%. This TCR was sampled from a person aged 18-65 years who received the Ad26.COV2.S COVID-19 vaccine or a placebo. This chain uses TRBV28 with TRBJ1-2, with 7 bases matching TRBD1. The sequencing here drew on peripheral blood, taken in a trial of Ad26.COV2.S vaccine versus placebo. CDR3 amino acids: CASSLAAPGQSLDGYTF. CDR3 bases: TGTGCCAGCAGTCTTGCGGCCCCGGGACAGAGCCTGGATGGCTACACCTTC.